Presented here are 3 T cell receptor beta chains from one specimen sequenced in a study of shared clonotypes between healthy human individuals. TCRdb keeps only in-frame clones here, not all; method: immunoSEQ multiplex PCR. The table records some 1 million clones, under 80% of them present only once. Sequencing was carried out using memory CD4+ T cells sorted from blood. The sample's subset: CD45RA-negative fraction. These receptors were collected from a man younger than 35 in good health.

This clone showed up just a few times. The chain recombines TRBV2 with TRBJ2-3; D remains ambiguous. Germline V gene sequence: CDR1 SNHLY, CDR2 FYNNEI. The CDR3 sequence is 14 residues long. V was trimmed by 8 bases and J by 0 bases, leaving 12 bases between them. In DNA, the CDR3 is TGTGCCAGCTTACCGGTTACTAGCACAGATACGCAGTATTTT. Its protein is CASLPVTSTDTQYF.

This sequence joins TRBV6-1 and TRBJ2-2; D gene unclear. Germline values: CDR1 MNHNS, CDR2 SASEGT. The germline V and J ends were trimmed by 4 bases and 1 base, with 7 bases remaining between them. The length of the CDR3 is 14 residues. Here the CDR3 DNA reads TGTGCCAGCAGTGGAGCAGAGAACACCGGGGAGCTGTTTTTT. This encodes CASSGAENTGELFF.

The V gene is TRBV7-9, the J gene TRBJ2-2, with TRBD2 matching over 9 bases. The germline CDR1 and CDR2 sequences are SEHNR and FQNEAQ (reference sequence). There are 16 residues in the CDR3. With V trimmed by 4 bases and J by 4 bases, 7 bases remained unmatched. In DNA form, the CDR3 reads TGTGCCAGCAGCTCACCTAGCGGGATTGGCACCGGGGAGCTGTTTTTT. This gives the protein CASSSPSGIGTGELFF. The whole variable domain, remainder taken from reference TRBV7-9 and TRBJ2-2, is DTGVSQNPRHKITKRGQNVTFRCDPISEHNRLYWYRQTLGQGPEFLTYFQNEAQLEKSRLLSDRFSAERPKGSFSTLEIQRTEQGDSAMYLCASSSPSGIGTGELFFGEGSRLTVL.